The rows below give T cell receptor beta chains drawn from one sample of a study of response to subunit inactivated influenza vaccine. TCRdb ran MiXCR on the RT-PCR reads and lists one entry per CDR3 protein. The table records roughly 540,000 distinct CDR3 sequences, around a quarter of them present only once. This same sample was also part of a study on T cells expressing NK-cell markers.

Sequencing used CD4+ T cells sorted from PBMCs, obtained less than 13 days after vaccination. These receptors came from a man aged 50-60 years who received an inactivated influenza vaccine. The CDR3 runs from the conserved cysteine through the conserved F or W. D genes are given only for firm matches. Clone size appears in some rows only: once, few, many, or a class for an expanded clone.

CDR3 length	V gene	clone size	J gene	D gene	CDR3 protein	CDR3 DNA
15	TRBV7-8	-	TRBJ2-1	-	CASSLGSYSFNEQFF	TGTGCCAGCAGCTTAGGCTCTTATTCGTTCAATGAGCAGTTCTTC
11	TRBV10-3	few	TRBJ2-1	TRBD2	CAISSGAEQFF	TGTGCCATCTCGAGCGGGGCCGAGCAGTTCTTC
13	TRBV7-2	few	TRBJ2-7	-	CASSLGWSYEQYF	TGTGCCAGCAGCTTAGGCTGGTCCTACGAGCAGTACTTC
12	TRBV11-2	-	TRBJ1-1	-	CASRPQNTEAFF	TGTGCCAGCAGACCCCAGAACACTGAAGCTTTCTTT
15	TRBV29-1	few	TRBJ1-2	TRBD1	CSVVKEGTGGYGYTF	TGCAGCGTTGTAAAAGAAGGGACAGGGGGCTATGGCTACACCTTC
15	TRBV7-3	-	TRBJ2-7	-	CASSLTPGVAYEQYF	TGTGCCAGCAGCTTAACGCCGGGAGTGGCCTACGAGCAGTACTTC
15	TRBV20-1	-	TRBJ2-1	TRBD2	CSARVPGGTYNEQFF	TGCAGTGCTAGAGTGCCGGGGGGTACCTACAATGAGCAGTTCTTC
16	TRBV7-2	-	TRBJ2-3	TRBD2	CASSSLGGGYTDTQYF	TGTGCCAGCAGCTCCCTGGGCGGGGGGTACACAGATACGCAGTATTTT
14	TRBV20-1	many	TRBJ2-3	-	CSARRTGGVDTQYF	TGCAGTGCTAGAAGGACAGGCGGGGTAGATACGCAGTATTTT
15	TRBV20-1	few	TRBJ2-5	TRBD2	CSATSGRDNYETQYF	TGCAGTGCGACTAGCGGGAGGGACAATTATGAGACCCAGTACTTC
12	TRBV29-1	-	TRBJ2-1	TRBD2	CSVGLASNEQFF	TGCAGCGTTGGACTAGCGAGCAATGAGCAGTTCTTC
15	TRBV5-1	-	TRBJ2-3	-	CASSLALLGADTQYF	TGCGCCAGCAGCTTGGCACTCTTGGGTGCAGATACGCAGTATTTT
18	TRBV7-2	-	TRBJ2-4	TRBD1	CASSLARGQRLAKNIQYF	TGTGCCAGCAGCTTAGCCAGGGGGCAGCGTCTGGCCAAAAACATTCAGTACTTC
16	TRBV9	-	TRBJ2-3	TRBD2	CASSVATGLAGDTQYF	TGTGCCAGCAGCGTAGCTACAGGACTAGCGGGAGATACGCAGTATTTT
13	TRBV6-5	-	TRBJ1-1	-	CASSYEANTEAFF	TGTGCCAGCAGTTACGAGGCCAACACTGAAGCTTTCTTT
12	TRBV20-1	many	TRBJ1-1	-	CSARDLNTEAFF	TGCAGTGCTAGAGACCTGAACACTGAAGCTTTCTTT
14	TRBV3-1	-	TRBJ1-1	TRBD1	CASSQTGGGTEAFF	TGTGCCAGCAGCCAGACAGGGGGCGGCACTGAAGCTTTCTTT
14	TRBV15	-	TRBJ2-3	-	CATSRDSGTDTQYF	TGTGCCACCAGCAGAGATTCGGGCACAGATACGCAGTATTTT
15	TRBV20-1	few	TRBJ2-2	-	CSARDPSGNTGELFF	TGCAGTGCTAGAGACCCCAGCGGGAACACCGGGGAGCTGTTTTTT
16	TRBV7-2	-	TRBJ2-2	-	CASSPRRSANTGELFF	TGTGCCAGCAGCCCCCGTCGCAGCGCGAACACCGGGGAGCTGTTTTTT
15	TRBV12-3/TRBV12-4	-	TRBJ2-7	-	CASSFSAGVSYEQYF	TGTGCCAGCAGTTTTTCGGCAGGTGTGTCCTACGAGCAGTACTTC
14	TRBV4-3	-	TRBJ2-7	-	CASSKLGHLYEQYF	TGCGCCAGCAGTAAGTTGGGACACCTCTACGAGCAGTACTTC
14	TRBV20-1	-	TRBJ2-3	TRBD1	CSAWRQGASDTQYF	TGCAGTGCCTGGAGGCAGGGGGCATCAGATACGCAGTATTTT
12	TRBV7-2	few	TRBJ2-7	-	CASSHPASEQYF	TGTGCCAGCAGCCATCCCGCTTCCGAGCAGTACTTC
17	TRBV5-8	-	TRBJ2-6	-	CAISTGLLYSGANVLTF	TGTGCCATCAGCACCGGGCTACTCTACTCTGGGGCCAACGTCCTGACTTTC
13	TRBV12-3/TRBV12-4	-	TRBJ1-6	-	CASSRTVGSPLHF	TGTGCCAGCAGTAGGACAGTTGGATCACCCCTCCACTTT
19	TRBV24-1	-	TRBJ2-1	TRBD1	CATSDPRYSGTGAYNEQFF	TGTGCCACCAGTGATCCCCGATACTCCGGGACAGGGGCCTACAATGAGCAGTTCTTC
13	TRBV6-2/TRBV6-3	-	TRBJ1-2	-	CASSYQSYYGYTF	TGTGCCAGCAGTTATCAGAGTTACTATGGCTACACCTTC
15	TRBV27	few	TRBJ2-5	-	CASSPGQLIQETQYF	TGTGCCAGCAGTCCAGGACAGCTTATCCAAGAGACCCAGTACTTC
20	TRBV9	-	TRBJ2-2	-	CASSSRPPEGSSSNTGELFF	TGTGCCAGCAGCAGCCGGCCCCCGGAAGGCAGTAGCTCGAACACCGGGGAGCTGTTTTTT
13	TRBV11-2	many	TRBJ2-1	-	CASSLDRRGGGFF	TGTGCCAGCAGCTTAGATCGGCGCGGAGGGGGATTCTTC
15	TRBV11-2	few	TRBJ2-4	-	CASSLEPQKGNIQYF	TGTGCCAGCAGCTTAGAGCCCCAAAAAGGAAACATTCAGTACTTC